The rows below give T cell receptor beta chains drawn from one sample of a study of blood T cell repertoires in COVID-19. Using immunoSEQ multiplex PCR, the repertoire was profiled, and TCRdb retains in-frame clones only, with some absent. The data contain tens of thousands of clones, approximately 83% of them singletons. The sample taken for sequencing was peripheral blood. The receptor set was obtained from a woman older than 75 with COVID-19, enrolled during active disease. The CDR3 runs from the conserved cysteine through the conserved F or W. The size of a clone is reported for some rows only, either as once, few or many, or as a class for expanded clones.

J: TRBJ1-5
size: -
V: TRBV19
CDR3: CASTQSRGPQHF

J: TRBJ1-5
size: once
V: TRBV6-1
CDR3: CASSEAYGRGPRPQHF

J: TRBJ1-5
size: -
V: TRBV9
CDR3: CASSSGTGADQPQHF

J: TRBJ2-3
size: -
V: TRBV3-1/TRBV3-2
CDR3: CASGTSGRRSTDTQYF

J: TRBJ1-5
size: -
V: TRBV7-9
CDR3: CASSNTQGAYSNQPQHF

J: TRBJ1-5
size: few
V: TRBV4-1
CDR3: CASSQGVIGRDKNQPQHF

J: TRBJ2-3
size: few
V: TRBV28
CDR3: CASSFGTSGRVAQYF

J: TRBJ1-1
size: -
V: TRBV7-2
CDR3: CASSSYRAGEAFF

J: TRBJ2-3
size: -
V: TRBV29-1
CDR3: CSVLPGWATDTQYF

J: TRBJ1-5
size: -
V: TRBV6-1
CDR3: CASRLGGGSNQPQHF

J: TRBJ2-5
size: -
V: TRBV7-9
CDR3: CASSLARGTGEETQYF

J: TRBJ2-7
size: -
V: TRBV27
CDR3: CASSLGVREGLTYEQYF

J: TRBJ2-7
size: -
V: TRBV2
CDR3: CASMRTGGPYEQYF

J: TRBJ2-1
size: once
V: TRBV20-1
CDR3: CSASLGGFEQFF

J: TRBJ2-7
size: -
V: TRBV6-2/TRBV6-3
CDR3: CASSHSQGASYEQYF

J: TRBJ2-1
size: -
V: TRBV3-1/TRBV3-2
CDR3: CASSQALPSGEQFF

J: TRBJ2-7
size: -
V: TRBV5-1
CDR3: CASRALQGSSYEQYF

J: TRBJ1-3
size: -
V: TRBV19
CDR3: CASSNPRPGYSGNTIYF

J: TRBJ1-2
size: -
V: TRBV27
CDR3: CASRNTGGGPDGYTF

J: TRBJ1-4
size: -
V: TRBV6-1
CDR3: CASSEKWRNEKLFF

J: TRBJ2-5
size: -
V: TRBV6-2/TRBV6-3
CDR3: CASSYRQETQYF

J: TRBJ2-2
size: -
V: TRBV16
CDR3: CASSRGSTNTGELFF

J: TRBJ2-1
size: -
V: TRBV2
CDR3: CASSGPGQGHNEQFF

J: TRBJ2-7
size: -
V: TRBV25-1
CDR3: CASRGTGPYEQYF

J: TRBJ2-7
size: -
V: TRBV28
CDR3: CASRNTGVEQYF

J: TRBJ1-6
size: -
V: TRBV6-6
CDR3: CASTRDRVYSPLHF

J: TRBJ2-7
size: -
V: TRBV6-5
CDR3: CASSKPGQGVWEQYF

J: TRBJ2-5
size: -
V: TRBV5-1
CDR3: CASSRDRGQETQYF

J: TRBJ2-2
size: -
V: TRBV5-6
CDR3: CASSPTGVVTGELFF

J: TRBJ1-2
size: -
V: TRBV19
CDR3: CASSIDPGQGAWGYGYTF

J: TRBJ2-5
size: -
V: TRBV20-1
CDR3: CSATPLETQYF

J: TRBJ2-2
size: -
V: TRBV6-5
CDR3: CATRGTAGELFF

J: TRBJ1-5
size: -
V: TRBV5-1
CDR3: CASSPNTGSQPQHF

J: TRBJ2-7
size: -
V: TRBV9
CDR3: CASSVVAKAGSSYEQYF

J: TRBJ2-7
size: once
V: TRBV28
CDR3: CASSRAGGRYEQYF

J: TRBJ2-3
size: -
V: TRBV6-2/TRBV6-3
CDR3: CASSYIYTDTQYF

J: TRBJ1-1
size: -
V: TRBV18
CDR3: CASSPGTGGMMAFF

J: TRBJ2-7
size: -
V: TRBV10-2
CDR3: CASSLLGQGTTYEQYF

J: TRBJ2-1
size: -
V: TRBV9
CDR3: CASSPPPDNEQFF